This TCR beta chain was identified in a study of human versus mouse CDR3 diversity and MHC coevolution. Across the whole study: Each sample yielded roughly 5.5 x 10^6 to 1.8 x 10^7 valid reads.

Study results and limitations: Six MHC II alleles selected the human T cells. Among all groups, two of three human donors showed least clonal inequality.

The V gene end was trimmed by 4 bases and the J gene end by 7 bases; junction bases not matched to a gene: 5. Germline V gene sequence: CDR1 LNHDA, CDR2 SQIVND (reference sequence). CDR3 length: 14 amino acids. Measured with immunoSEQ multiplex PCR; TCRdb has only the in-frame clones, and not every one. The table records tens of thousands of clones, roughly 93% of them present only once. Sorting isolated naive CD4 T cells lacking CD45RO and expressing CD62L. As to this clone: Its target is not known.

The sequence was collected from a person aged 30-70 years in good health. Material: naive CD4+ T cells from blood. Noted subset: CD45RO-negative CD62L-positive naive CD4 T cells. The J gene is TRBJ1-2, the V gene TRBV19; 11 bases line up with TRBD1. The DNA for the CDR3 is TGTGCCAGTAGTACGCGGACAGGGGGCTTTGGCTACACCTTC. Encoded protein: CASSTRTGGFGYTF.